This is a list of T cell receptor beta chains from one sample in a study of blood T cell repertoires in COVID-19. Profiled with immunoSEQ multiplex PCR; TCRdb holds only in-frame clones, not every one. The repertoire holds 200,000 or so clones, with approximately 84% as singletons. Specimen: PBMCs or T cells enriched from blood (not recorded which). These receptors were obtained from a man aged 35 to 55 who had recovered from COVID-19. CDR3s include the opening cysteine and the closing phenylalanine or tryptophan. A D gene is named only where the DNA matches it firmly. For some rows the clone size is stated as once, few or many, or as a class when expanded; others skip it.

cdr3_aa cdr3_nt j_call v_call d_call cdr3_length clone_size
CASSILAGGPTDTQYF TGTGCCAGTAGTATACTAGCGGGGGGGCCCACAGATACGCAGTATTTT TRBJ2-3 TRBV19 TRBD2 16 .
CASSLSRSVLTYEQYF TGTGCCAGCAGCTTATCTAGGTCGGTCCTCACCTACGAGCAGTACTTC TRBJ2-7 TRBV7-2 . 16 .
CASTSGTSGGAKVADTQYF TGTGCCAGTACCTCAGGGACTAGCGGGGGGGCCAAAGTGGCAGATACGCAGTATTTT TRBJ2-3 TRBV19 TRBD2 19 .
CASSLRPSGGPDTQYF TGTGCCAGCAGCTTACGTCCTAGCGGGGGCCCAGATACGCAGTATTTT TRBJ2-3 TRBV11-2 TRBD2 16 .
CASRLERGGYEQYF TGCGCCAGCCGGCTTGAGCGGGGAGGCTACGAGCAGTACTTC TRBJ2-7 TRBV5-1 TRBD2 14 .
CASRDAQGYTEAFF TGTGCCAGCAGGGACGCTCAGGGTTACACTGAAGCTTTCTTT TRBJ1-1 TRBV5-5 . 14 .
CASSFQGQIAFF TGTGCCAGCAGCTTCCAGGGTCAGATTGCTTTCTTT TRBJ1-1 TRBV11-2 . 12 .
CASSLDLRGQPQHF TGTGCCAGCAGCTTAGACTTACGGGGTCAGCCCCAGCATTTT TRBJ1-5 TRBV7-8 . 14 .
CAWGNTGGTEAFF TGTGCCTGGGGTAACACAGGGGGAACTGAAGCTTTCTTT TRBJ1-1 TRBV30 TRBD1 13 .
CASSLSGGAGEQFF TGTGCCAGCAGCCTCAGCGGGGGGGCAGGTGAGCAGTTCTTC TRBJ2-1 TRBV3-1/TRBV3-2 TRBD2 14 .
CASSDGSHNEQFF TGTGCCAGCAGTGATGGCAGTCACAATGAGCAGTTCTTC TRBJ2-1 TRBV6-1 . 13 .
CASSVSDSFSGNTIYF TGTGCCAGCAGCGTATCGGACAGCTTCTCTGGAAACACCATATATTTT TRBJ1-3 TRBV9 . 16 .
CATSDTSSGGYTF TGTGCCACCAGTGATACGTCTTCAGGTGGCTACACCTTC TRBJ1-2 TRBV24-1 . 13 .
CASSVDRDFQETQYF TGTGCCAGCAGTGTGGACAGGGACTTCCAAGAGACCCAGTACTTC TRBJ2-5 TRBV2 TRBD1 15 .
CASSLVRTNEKLFF TGTGCCAGCAGCTTAGTCAGGACTAATGAAAAACTGTTTTTT TRBJ1-4 TRBV11-3 . 14 .
CASGRDSHSPLHF TGTGCCAGCGGACGGGACAGCCATTCACCCCTCCACTTT TRBJ1-6 TRBV7-9 TRBD1 13 once
CASRQDRASDTQYF TGTGCCAGCAGGCAGGACAGGGCTTCGGATACGCAGTATTTT TRBJ2-3 TRBV5-4 TRBD1 14 few
CSVEYGGVREKLFF TGCAGCGTTGAATATGGCGGGGTGAGGGAAAAACTGTTTTTT TRBJ1-4 TRBV29-1 . 14 .
CASRPEGEANEKLFF TGTGCCAGCAGGCCCGAAGGGGAGGCTAATGAAAAACTGTTTTTT TRBJ1-4 TRBV6-5 . 15 .
CASSQDGLAIDEQYF TGTGCCAGCAGCCAAGATGGTCTAGCTATCGACGAGCAGTACTTC TRBJ2-7 TRBV3-1/TRBV3-2 . 15 .
CASSYLGTGSPEAFF TGTGCCAGCAGTTACCTAGGGACAGGGTCCCCAGAAGCTTTCTTT TRBJ1-1 TRBV6-6 TRBD1 15 .
CASSQETGANYGYTF TGCGCCAGCAGCCAAGAAACAGGGGCTAACTATGGCTACACCTTC TRBJ1-2 TRBV4-1 TRBD1 15 .
CASSQGQVRGGNQPQHF TGCGCCAGCAGCCAAGGTCAGGTCAGGGGCGGCAATCAGCCCCAGCATTTT TRBJ1-5 TRBV4-1 . 17 .
CASSQGETQYF TGTGCCAGCAGTCAGGGTGAGACCCAGTACTTC TRBJ2-5 TRBV28 . 11 .
CASSKGLGAKTQYF TGTGCCAGCAGTAAAGGACTTGGGGCCAAGACCCAGTACTTC TRBJ2-5 TRBV2 . 14 few
CASSQDRLKHILFLSSPEAFF TGCGCCAGCAGCCAAGATCGTCTTAAGCATATTTTATTTCTAAGTTCTCCCGAAGCTTTCTTT TRBJ1-1 TRBV4-3 . 21 .
CASSFTTSGGFNEQFF TGTGCCAGCAGCTTCACGACTAGCGGGGGGTTCAATGAGCAGTTCTTC TRBJ2-1 TRBV11-2 TRBD2 16 .
CAISDQGYGYTF TGTGCCATCAGTGATCAGGGCTATGGCTACACCTTC TRBJ1-2 TRBV10-3 . 12 .
CASSLSTGGNVGYTF TGTGCCAGCAGCTTATCCACAGGGGGTAATGTTGGCTACACCTTC TRBJ1-2 TRBV7-9 TRBD1 15 few
CASSLLGDHNSPLHF TGTGCCAGCAGCCTTCTGGGAGATCATAATTCACCCCTCCACTTT TRBJ1-6 TRBV5-5 . 15 .
CASSSLAGGVGVNEQFF TGTGCCAGTAGTTCATTAGCGGGAGGTGTGGGTGTCAATGAGCAGTTCTTC TRBJ2-1 TRBV19 TRBD2 17 few
CASSPQGVGYTF TGTGCCAGCTCACCACAAGGGGTTGGCTACACCTTC TRBJ1-2 TRBV18 . 12 .
CASSQAFTTGSVSNQPQHF TGTGCCAGCAGCCAAGCTTTTACTACAGGGTCGGTTAGCAATCAGCCCCAGCATTTT TRBJ1-5 TRBV3-1/TRBV3-2 . 19 .
CASTPRANTGELFF TGTGCCAGCACCCCCCGGGCGAACACCGGGGAGCTGTTTTTT TRBJ2-2 TRBV7-9 . 14 .
CASSSGQYTEAFF TGTGCCAGCAGTTCGGGACAATACACTGAAGCTTTCTTT TRBJ1-1 TRBV12-3/TRBV12-4 . 13 .
CASGPGQGYTEAFF TGCGCCAGCGGCCCGGGACAGGGATATACTGAAGCTTTCTTT TRBJ1-1 TRBV5-1 TRBD1 14 .
CASSFPQGGNYGYTF TGTGCCAGCAGCTTCCCGCAGGGCGGCAACTATGGCTACACCTTC TRBJ1-2 TRBV5-4 . 15 .
CASSQGFGVAKNIQYF TGTGCCAGCAGCCAAGGGTTCGGTGTAGCCAAAAACATTCAGTACTTC TRBJ2-4 TRBV3-1/TRBV3-2 . 16 .
CASSIVGGSGANVLTF TGTGCCAGTAGTATCGTAGGGGGTTCTGGGGCCAACGTCCTGACTTTC TRBJ2-6 TRBV19 . 16 .
CSASGSRGRFF TGCAGTGCTAGCGGTAGTAGGGGTCGGTTCTTC TRBJ2-1 TRBV20-1 . 11 once
CASSQDWTGRDRFF TGTGCCAGCAGCCAAGATTGGACAGGGCGGGACCGGTTCTTC TRBJ2-1 TRBV14 TRBD1 14 .
CASSFSQGISNYGYTF TGTGCCAGCAGTTTTTCTCAGGGGATAAGTAACTATGGCTACACCTTC TRBJ1-2 TRBV28 . 16 .
CASSELEGAWEKLFF TGTGCCAGCAGTGAACTGGAGGGCGCTTGGGAAAAACTGTTTTTT TRBJ1-4 TRBV6-1 . 15 .
CASSEFGVNEQYF TGTGCCAGCAGTGAATTCGGGGTCAACGAGCAGTACTTC TRBJ2-7 TRBV25-1 . 13 .
CASSERGANNEQFF TGTGCCAGCAGTGAGCGGGGGGCCAACAATGAGCAGTTCTTC TRBJ2-1 TRBV2 TRBD2 14 .
CASSNSGGTDTQYF TGTGCCAGCTCGAATAGCGGGGGGACAGATACGCAGTATTTT TRBJ2-3 TRBV18 TRBD2 14 once
CASSLTGNWNEKLFF TGCGCCAGCAGCTTGACAGGGAACTGGAATGAAAAACTGTTTTTT TRBJ1-4 TRBV5-1 . 15 .
CASSQDQVPGELFF TGCGCCAGCAGCCAAGACCAGGTCCCCGGGGAGCTGTTTTTT TRBJ2-2 TRBV4-1 . 14 .
CASSYFRDRGNEAFF TGTGCCAGCAGTTACTTCCGGGACAGGGGGAATGAAGCTTTCTTT TRBJ1-1 TRBV6-2/TRBV6-3 TRBD1 15 .
CASSPMLAGEGTGELFF TGCGCCAGCAGCCCGATGCTAGCGGGGGAGGGGACCGGGGAGCTGTTTTTT TRBJ2-2 TRBV5-1 TRBD2 17 .
CASSITGKGNTEAFF TGTGCCAGTAGTATAACCGGGAAGGGGAACACTGAAGCTTTCTTT TRBJ1-1 TRBV19 . 15 .
CASLGGATEAFF TGTGCCAGCCTCGGGGGGGCCACTGAAGCTTTCTTT TRBJ1-1 TRBV6-5 . 12 once
CASSLGQGQNSPLHF TGTGCCAGCAGCTTAGGACAGGGGCAAAATTCACCCCTCCACTTT TRBJ1-6 TRBV7-9 TRBD1 15 once
CASSLGPYLTGRAISPQHF TGTGCCAGCAGCTTGGGACCATACCTGACAGGACGTGCAATCAGCCCCCAGCATTTT TRBJ1-5 TRBV5-6 . 19 .
CASLRTGRNTEAFF TGTGCCAGTTTAAGGACAGGGAGGAACACTGAAGCTTTCTTT TRBJ1-1 TRBV19 TRBD1 14 .
CASSLAGGGYTF TGTGCCAGCAGCTTAGCAGGGGGAGGCTACACCTTC TRBJ1-2 TRBV13 TRBD1 12 .